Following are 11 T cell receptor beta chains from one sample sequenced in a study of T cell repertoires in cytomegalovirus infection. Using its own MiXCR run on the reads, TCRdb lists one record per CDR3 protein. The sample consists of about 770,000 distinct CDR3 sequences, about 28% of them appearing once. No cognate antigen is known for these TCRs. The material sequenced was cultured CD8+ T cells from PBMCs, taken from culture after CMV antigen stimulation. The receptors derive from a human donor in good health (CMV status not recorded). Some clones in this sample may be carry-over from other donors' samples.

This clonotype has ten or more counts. The DNA for the CDR3 is TGTGCCAGCAGCTTAGCCAATCAGCCCCAGCATTTT. Translating it yields CASSLANQPQHF. V is TRBV7-8 and J is TRBJ1-5; D not resolved. The CDR3 sequence is 12 residues long. The germline V gene has CDR1 SGHVS and CDR2 FQNEAQ. Trimming left V 0 bases short and J 3 bases short, with 0 bases between. The variable domain in full, with the rest retrieved from reference TRBV7-8 and TRBJ1-5, is GAGVSQSPRYKVAKRGQDVALRCDPISGHVSLFWYQQALGQGPEFLTYFQNEAQLDKSGLPSDRFFAERPEGSVSTLKIQRTQQEDSAVYLCASSLANQPQHFGDGTRLSIL.

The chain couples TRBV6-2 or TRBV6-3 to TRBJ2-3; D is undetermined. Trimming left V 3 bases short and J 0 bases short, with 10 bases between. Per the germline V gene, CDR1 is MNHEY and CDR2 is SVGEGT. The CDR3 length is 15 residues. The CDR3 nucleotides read TGTGCCAGCAGTTATGTGTTTAGTAGCACAGATACGCAGTATTTT. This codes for CASSYVFSSTDTQYF.

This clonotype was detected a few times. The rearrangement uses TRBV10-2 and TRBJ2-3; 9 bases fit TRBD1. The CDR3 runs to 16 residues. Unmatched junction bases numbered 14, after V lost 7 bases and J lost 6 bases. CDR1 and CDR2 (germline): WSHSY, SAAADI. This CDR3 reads CASIHPGQGLSDTQYF. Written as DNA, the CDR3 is TGCGCCAGCATCCACCCGGGACAGGGTCTCTCGGATACGCAGTATTTT.

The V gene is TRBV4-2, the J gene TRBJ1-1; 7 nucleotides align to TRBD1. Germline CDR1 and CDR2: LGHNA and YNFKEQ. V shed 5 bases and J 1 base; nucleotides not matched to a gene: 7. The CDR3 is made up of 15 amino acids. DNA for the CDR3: TGTGCCAGCAGCTCCGACAGGGCTCCGAACACTGAAGCTTTCTTT. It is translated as CASSSDRAPNTEAFF.

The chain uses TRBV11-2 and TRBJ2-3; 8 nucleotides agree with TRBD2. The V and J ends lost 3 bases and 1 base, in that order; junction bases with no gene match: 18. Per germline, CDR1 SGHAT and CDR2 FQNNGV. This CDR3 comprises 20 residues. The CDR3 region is CASSFWRAGGQEGRTDTQYF. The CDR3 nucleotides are TGTGCCAGCAGCTTTTGGAGGGCGGGGGGCCAAGAAGGACGCACAGATACGCAGTATTTT.

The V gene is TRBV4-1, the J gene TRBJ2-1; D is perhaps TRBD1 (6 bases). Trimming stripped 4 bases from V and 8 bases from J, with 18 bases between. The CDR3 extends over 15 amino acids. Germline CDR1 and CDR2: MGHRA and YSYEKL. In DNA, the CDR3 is TGCGCCAGCAGCCTAAGAAATAATGGGGGCGATGAGCAGTTCTTC. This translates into CASSLRNNGGDEQFF.

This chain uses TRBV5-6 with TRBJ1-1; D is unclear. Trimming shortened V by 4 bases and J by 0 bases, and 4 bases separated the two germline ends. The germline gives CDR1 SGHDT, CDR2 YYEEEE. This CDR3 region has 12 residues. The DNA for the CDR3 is TGTGCCAGCAGCGTCTTGAACACTGAAGCTTTCTTT. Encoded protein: CASSVLNTEAFF.

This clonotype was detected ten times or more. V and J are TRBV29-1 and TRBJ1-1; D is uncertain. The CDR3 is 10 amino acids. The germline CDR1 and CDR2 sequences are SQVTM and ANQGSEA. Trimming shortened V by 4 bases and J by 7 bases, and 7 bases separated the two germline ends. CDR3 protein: CSVAPYEAFF. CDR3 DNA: TGCAGCGTTGCCCCGTATGAAGCTTTCTTT.

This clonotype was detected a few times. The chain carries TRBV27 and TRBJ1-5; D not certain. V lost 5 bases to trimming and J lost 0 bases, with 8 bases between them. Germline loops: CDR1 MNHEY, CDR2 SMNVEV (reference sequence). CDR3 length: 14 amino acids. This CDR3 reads CASSPSSSNQPQHF. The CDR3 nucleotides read TGTGCCAGCAGTCCCTCGTCTAGCAATCAGCCCCAGCATTTT.

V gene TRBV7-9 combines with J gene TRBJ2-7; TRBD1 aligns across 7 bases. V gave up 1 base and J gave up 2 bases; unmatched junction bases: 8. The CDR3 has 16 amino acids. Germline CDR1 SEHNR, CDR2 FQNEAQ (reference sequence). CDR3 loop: CASSLVAQGSPYEQYV. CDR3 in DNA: TGTGCCAGCAGCTTAGTAGCACAGGGGAGTCCCTACGAGCAGTACGTC.

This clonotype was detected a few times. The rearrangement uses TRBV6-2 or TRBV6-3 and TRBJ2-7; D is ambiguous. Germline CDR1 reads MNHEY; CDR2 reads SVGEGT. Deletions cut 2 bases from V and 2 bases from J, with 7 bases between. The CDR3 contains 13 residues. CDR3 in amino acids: CASSYGIPYEQYF. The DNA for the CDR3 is TGTGCCAGCAGTTACGGGATCCCCTACGAGCAGTACTTC.